This T cell receptor (beta chain) is from a study of T cells after posttransplantation cyclophosphamide (dated by TCRdb to 2016 to 2017). A note on the overall study: The study tracked T cell repertoire reconstitution by TRB sequencing after myeloablative bone marrow transplantation using posttransplantation cyclophosphamide as GVHD prophylaxis. Antigen receptor sequencing covered samples from roughly 40 PTCy-treated patients and 16 of their related bone marrow donors. Blood from all 35 or so PTCy patients who had 1-year posttransplant specimens underwent TRB sequencing. In 3 patients, TRB sequencing was also performed on up to about 3 more blood samples taken 2 to 5.2 years after transplant, and in 4 patients, pretransplant blood was also TRB-sequenced. TRA and TRB clonality were tightly correlated in 9 or 10 samples, so subsequent TCR analyses focused on TRB only. Public TRB sequences were queried against a database of over 3,600 sequences associated with responses to pathogens, tumor antigens, self-antigens and alloantigens. The research as a whole found: Across fewer than 50 patients, TRB clonality was highly associated with recipient CMV seropositivity and CMV reactivation, and diversity in PTCy patients was similar to diversity in CNI/methotrexate controls. The TRB repertoires of T cells infiltrating skin or GI tract showed only limited overlap with the TRB repertoires of T cells in blood. Donor-recipient similarity was low at 1-2 months but rose over the first year, and later blood repertoires were often dominated by donor CD8+ memory clones.

This clone has at least ten counts. Its antigen is not yet known. Base qualities are missing; no much larger clone stands one base away. On the day of marrow donation, related bone marrow donors gave peripheral blood samples. Peripheral blood and bone marrow mononuclear cells were isolated by Ficoll-Hypaque density centrifugation and cryopreserved. Genomic DNA was the input for TRB sequencing, which was run either with the immunoSEQ assay at survey resolution or with the hsTCRB kit. The authors' pipeline ran thus. The immunoSEQ software handled initial read processing, and the LymphoSeq R package was used for repertoire analyses. Clonality was computed as 1 minus normalized Shannon entropy; Gini coefficient was also calculated for each TRB dataset. Phenotypes of unsorted samples were inferred by mapping TRB sequences from sorted subsets of the recipient or donor onto unsorted samples of the same recipient. In its TCRdb copy, this immuneACCESS table keeps in-frame sequences only and misses some clones. Where compared with another copy, unresolved V genes explain less than half of these, and the others have no known cause. The DNA was the basis for D and trimming; V, J and clone size are from that table. This sample is represented by 40,000 or so clones, with no singletons among them. The ten largest clones add up to about 6% of the sample.

The germline V end is reduced by 4 bases and the J end by 10 bases; junction bases left unmatched: 10. CDR1 and CDR2 are drawn from the germline V gene: SGDLS, YYNGEE. The CDR3 holds 15 amino acids from the cysteine to the phenylalanine. CDR3 DNA only is kept here, 45 bases in frame from base 1. The sample consisted of PBMCs. The clonotype was recovered from a man aged 25 to 40 in good health and a related stem cell transplant donor. The chain joins TRBV9 to TRBJ1-6; a stretch of 8 junction bases matches TRBD1. The CDR3 region: CASSSAGTGESPLHF. The bases are TGTGCCAGCAGCTCCGCCGGGACAGGAGAGTCACCCCTCCACTTT.